This T cell receptor beta chain was documented in a study of T-cell reconstitution after alpha-beta-depleted transplantation in children. Study results and caveats: Diversity of TCRbeta at day 60 was high in some patients, arising from surviving recipient T cells and thymic progenitors. As was reported, about two months after transplant, alpha-beta T cells came from several hundred expanded graft clones. T-cell counts and diversity at one year following transplant were attributed mainly to newly produced T cells.

This CDR3 region has 16 residues. Per germline, CDR1 SEHNR and CDR2 FQNEAQ (reference sequence). V was shortened by 1 base and J by 2 bases, with 12 bases between the two germline ends. Unique molecular identifiers were used to barcode this TCRbeta library. TCRdb ran MiXCR on the PCR reads and lists one entry per CDR3 protein. The profile shows under 850,000 distinct CDR3 sequences, roughly 13% of them singletons. About this clonotype itself: Its antigen is as yet unknown.

Sequenced here: PBMCs, sampled before TCRalphabeta/CD19-depleted stem cell transplant. This TCR was recovered from a girl aged 2-10 years with congenital amegakaryocytic thrombocytopenia, due to receive a stem cell transplant. The gene calls are TRBV7-9 and TRBJ2-1, with a weak D call TRBD1 (6 bases). The CDR3 DNA follows: TGTGCCAGCAGCTTAGGTTCCGGGACACCCTACAATGAGCAGTTCTTC. Residues: CASSLGSGTPYNEQFF.